This TCR beta chain appears in the sequencing data of a study of T cell changes during pregnancy in multiple sclerosis. Generated by immunoSEQ multiplex PCR, the TCRdb table keeps only in-frame clones and is missing some. The repertoire includes over 30,000 clones, 90% to 95% of them detected once, and under 0.75% sits in the top ten. V was pared by 1 base and J by 2 bases, with 9 bases between. The germline CDR1 and CDR2 sequences are SGHTA and FQGTGA. The CDR3 covers 14 residues. The clonotype was recovered from a female donor in good health, enrolled as a control in a pregnancy study. V usage is TRBV7-3 and J usage is TRBJ2-7, with D perhaps matching TRBD2 (5 bases). This specimen was CD4+ T cells from peripheral blood mononuclear cells, taken in the second trimester of pregnancy. CDR3 nucleotides: TGTGCCAGCAGCTTAATGGACTCCCCCTACGAGCAGTACTTC. Its protein product is CASSLMDSPYEQYF.